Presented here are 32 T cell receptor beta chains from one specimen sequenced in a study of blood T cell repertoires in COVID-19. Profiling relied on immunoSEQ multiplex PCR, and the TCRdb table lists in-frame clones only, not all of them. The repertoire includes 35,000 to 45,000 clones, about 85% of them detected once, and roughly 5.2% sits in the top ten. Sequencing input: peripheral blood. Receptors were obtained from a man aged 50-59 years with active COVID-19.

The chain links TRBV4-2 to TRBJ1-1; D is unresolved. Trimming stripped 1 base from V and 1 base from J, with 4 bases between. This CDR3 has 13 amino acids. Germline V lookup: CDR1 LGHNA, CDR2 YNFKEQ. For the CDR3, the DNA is TGTGCCAGCAGCCAAGGAGAGAACACTGAAGCTTTCTTT. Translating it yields CASSQGENTEAFF.

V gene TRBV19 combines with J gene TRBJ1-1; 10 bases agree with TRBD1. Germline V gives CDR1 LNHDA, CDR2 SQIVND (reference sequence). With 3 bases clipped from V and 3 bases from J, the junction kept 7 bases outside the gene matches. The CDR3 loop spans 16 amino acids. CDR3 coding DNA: TGTGCCAGTAGTATGAGGACAGGGGGTGGATACACTGAAGCTTTCTTT. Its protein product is CASSMRTGGGYTEAFF.

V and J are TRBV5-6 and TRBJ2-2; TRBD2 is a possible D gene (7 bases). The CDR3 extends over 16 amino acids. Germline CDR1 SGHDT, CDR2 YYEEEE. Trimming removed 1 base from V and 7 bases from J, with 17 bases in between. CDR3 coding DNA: TGTGCCAGCAGCTTGTGGACTCGGGGGGCGGTCGGGGAGCTGTTTTTT. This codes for CASSLWTRGAVGELFF.

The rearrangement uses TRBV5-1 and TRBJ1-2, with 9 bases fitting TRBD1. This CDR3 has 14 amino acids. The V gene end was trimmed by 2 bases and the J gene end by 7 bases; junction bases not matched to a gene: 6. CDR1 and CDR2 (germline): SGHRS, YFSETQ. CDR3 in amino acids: CASSLTGQGGGYTF. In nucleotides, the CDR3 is TGCGCCAGCAGCTTAACGGGACAGGGAGGTGGCTACACCTTC.

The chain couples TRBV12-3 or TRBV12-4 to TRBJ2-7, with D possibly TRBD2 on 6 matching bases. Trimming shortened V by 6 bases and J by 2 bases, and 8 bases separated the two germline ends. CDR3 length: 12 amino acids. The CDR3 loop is CASREGTYEQYF. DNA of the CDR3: TGTGCCAGCAGGGAGGGGACCTACGAGCAGTACTTC.

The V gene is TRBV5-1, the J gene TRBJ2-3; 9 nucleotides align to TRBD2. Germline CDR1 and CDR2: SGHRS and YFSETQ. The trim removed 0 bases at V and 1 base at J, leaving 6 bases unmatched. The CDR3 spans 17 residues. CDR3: CASSLELAGVGTDTQYF. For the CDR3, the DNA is TGCGCCAGCAGCTTGGAGTTAGCGGGAGTTGGCACAGATACGCAGTATTTT.

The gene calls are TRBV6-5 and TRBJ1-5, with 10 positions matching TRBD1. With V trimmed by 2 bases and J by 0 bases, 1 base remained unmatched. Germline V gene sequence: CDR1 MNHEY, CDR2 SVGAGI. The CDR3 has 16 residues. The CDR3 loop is CASSYGDRGSNQPQHF. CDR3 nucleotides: TGTGCCAGCAGTTACGGGGACAGGGGTAGCAATCAGCCCCAGCATTTT.

DNA for the CDR3: TGTGCCAGCTCACTACAGGGGGCGCCCTCTGGAAACACCATATATTTT. It specifies CASSLQGAPSGNTIYF. V and J are TRBV18 and TRBJ1-3; the match to TRBD1 covers 9 bases. J lost 0 bases, V lost 4 bases, and 4 bases had no gene match. The CDR3 runs to 16 residues. The germline CDR1 and CDR2 sequences are KGHSH and LQKENI.

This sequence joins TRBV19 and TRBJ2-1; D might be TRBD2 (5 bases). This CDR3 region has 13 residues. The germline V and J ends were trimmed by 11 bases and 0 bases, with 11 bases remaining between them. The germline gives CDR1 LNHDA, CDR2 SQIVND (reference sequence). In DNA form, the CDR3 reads TGTGCCGCCAGTCGGGGCTCCTACAATGAGCAGTTCTTC. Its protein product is CAASRGSYNEQFF.

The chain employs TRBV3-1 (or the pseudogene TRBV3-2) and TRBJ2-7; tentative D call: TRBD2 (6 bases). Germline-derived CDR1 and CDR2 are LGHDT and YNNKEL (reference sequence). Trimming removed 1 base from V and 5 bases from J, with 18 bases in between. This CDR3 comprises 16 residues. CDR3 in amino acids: CASSQGGRLGGHEQYF. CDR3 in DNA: TGTGCCAGCAGCCAAGGAGGGCGACTGGGAGGCCACGAGCAGTACTTC.

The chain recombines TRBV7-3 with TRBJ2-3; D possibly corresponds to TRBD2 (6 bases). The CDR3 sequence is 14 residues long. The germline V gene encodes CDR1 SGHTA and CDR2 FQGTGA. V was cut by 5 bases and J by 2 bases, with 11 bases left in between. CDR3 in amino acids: CASSQGLNTDTQYF. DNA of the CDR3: TGTGCCAGCAGCCAGGGACTCAACACAGATACGCAGTATTTT.

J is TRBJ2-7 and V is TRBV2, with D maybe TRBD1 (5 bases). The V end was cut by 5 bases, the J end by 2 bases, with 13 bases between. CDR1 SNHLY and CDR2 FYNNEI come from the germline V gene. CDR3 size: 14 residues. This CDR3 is CASSMTALPYEQYF. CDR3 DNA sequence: TGTGCCAGCAGTATGACAGCGTTGCCCTACGAGCAGTACTTC.

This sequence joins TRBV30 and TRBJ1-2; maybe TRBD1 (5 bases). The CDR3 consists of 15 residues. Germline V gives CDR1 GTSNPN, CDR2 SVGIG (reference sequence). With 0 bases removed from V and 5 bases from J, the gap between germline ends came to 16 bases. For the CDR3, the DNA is TGTGCCTGGAGTGTAGGGCCAGGGCCAGCGTATGGCTACACCTTC. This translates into CAWSVGPGPAYGYTF.

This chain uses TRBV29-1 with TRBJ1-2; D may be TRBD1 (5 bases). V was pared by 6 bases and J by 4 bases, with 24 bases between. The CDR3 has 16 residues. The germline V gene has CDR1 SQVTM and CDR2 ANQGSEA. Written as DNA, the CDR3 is TGCAGCGTCAAACGGGATGCAGGGAGGATCGGCTATGGCTACACCTTC. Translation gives CSVKRDAGRIGYGYTF.

CDR3 in DNA: TGTGCCAGCAGCTTTGAAGGGGTTGGGACTGAAGCTTTCTTT. It translates to CASSFEGVGTEAFF. V is TRBV11-2 and J is TRBJ1-1, with a possible D match to TRBD1 (5 bases). This CDR3 contains 14 residues. Per the germline V gene, CDR1 is SGHAT and CDR2 is FQNNGV. V gave up 3 bases and J gave up 5 bases, with 13 bases separating them.

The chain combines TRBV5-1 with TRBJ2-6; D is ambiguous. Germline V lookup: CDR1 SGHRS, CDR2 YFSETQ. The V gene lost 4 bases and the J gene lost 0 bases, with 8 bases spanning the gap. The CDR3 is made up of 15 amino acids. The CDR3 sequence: CASSEAGSGANVLTF. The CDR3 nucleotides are TGCGCCAGCAGCGAGGCCGGCTCTGGGGCCAACGTCCTGACTTTC.

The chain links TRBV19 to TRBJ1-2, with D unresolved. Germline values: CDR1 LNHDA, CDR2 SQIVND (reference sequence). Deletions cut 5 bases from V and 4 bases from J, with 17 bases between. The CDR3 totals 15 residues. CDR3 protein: CASSPPGRKAYGYTF. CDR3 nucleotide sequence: TGTGCCAGTAGTCCTCCGGGTCGGAAAGCCTATGGCTACACCTTC.

The CDR3 bases are TGCGCCAGCAGCCTCTTCGGTTCGGTGGGAGCTTTAGAGACCCAGTACTTC. Protein product: CASSLFGSVGALETQYF. The chain joins TRBV4-1 to TRBJ2-5; a possible D gene is TRBD2 (5 bases). Deletions cut 4 bases from V and 4 bases from J, with 22 bases between. There are 17 residues in the CDR3. Per germline, CDR1 MGHRA and CDR2 YSYEKL.

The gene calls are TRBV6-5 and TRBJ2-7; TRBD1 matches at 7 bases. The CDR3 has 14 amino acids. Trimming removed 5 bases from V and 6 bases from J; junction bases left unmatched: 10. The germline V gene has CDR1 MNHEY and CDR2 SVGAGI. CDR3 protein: CASSPSPGGGEQYF. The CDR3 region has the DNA TGTGCCAGCAGTCCCAGTCCAGGGGGTGGCGAGCAGTACTTC.

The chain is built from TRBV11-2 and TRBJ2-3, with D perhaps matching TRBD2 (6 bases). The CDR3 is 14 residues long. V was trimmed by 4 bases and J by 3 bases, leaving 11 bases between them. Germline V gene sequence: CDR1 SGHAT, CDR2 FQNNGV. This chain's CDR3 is CASSYGGATDTQYF. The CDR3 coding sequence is TGTGCCAGCAGCTATGGCGGGGCTACAGATACGCAGTATTTT.

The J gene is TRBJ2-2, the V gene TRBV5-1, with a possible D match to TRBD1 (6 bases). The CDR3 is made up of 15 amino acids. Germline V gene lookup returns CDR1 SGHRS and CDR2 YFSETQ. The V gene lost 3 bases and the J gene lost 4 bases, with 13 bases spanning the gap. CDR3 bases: TGCGCCAGCAGCTACGACAGGCCAGGCACCGGGGAGCTGTTTTTT. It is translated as CASSYDRPGTGELFF. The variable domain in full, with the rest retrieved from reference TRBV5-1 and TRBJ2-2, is KAGVTQTPRYLIKTRGQQVTLSCSPISGHRSVSWYQQTPGQGLQFLFEYFSETQRNKGNFPGRFSGRQFSNSRSEMNVSTLELGDSALYLCASSYDRPGTGELFFGEGSRLTVL.

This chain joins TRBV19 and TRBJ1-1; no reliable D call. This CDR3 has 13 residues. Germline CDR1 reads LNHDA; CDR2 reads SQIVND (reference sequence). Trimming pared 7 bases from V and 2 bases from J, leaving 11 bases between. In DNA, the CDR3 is TGTGCCAGTAACCGGCGGCTCAACACTGAAGCTTTCTTT. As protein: CASNRRLNTEAFF.

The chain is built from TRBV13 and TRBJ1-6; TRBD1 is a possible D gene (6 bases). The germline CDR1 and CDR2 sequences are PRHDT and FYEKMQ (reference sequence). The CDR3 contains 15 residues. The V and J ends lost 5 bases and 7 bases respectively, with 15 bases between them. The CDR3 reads CASSMRQASNSPLHF. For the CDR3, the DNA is TGTGCCAGCAGCATGAGACAGGCCTCGAATTCACCCCTCCACTTT.

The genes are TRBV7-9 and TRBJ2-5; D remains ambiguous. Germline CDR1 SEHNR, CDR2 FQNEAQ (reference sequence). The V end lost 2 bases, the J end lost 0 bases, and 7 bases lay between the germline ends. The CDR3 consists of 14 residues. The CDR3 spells CASSLYTDQETQYF. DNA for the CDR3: TGTGCCAGCAGCTTATACACAGACCAAGAGACCCAGTACTTC.

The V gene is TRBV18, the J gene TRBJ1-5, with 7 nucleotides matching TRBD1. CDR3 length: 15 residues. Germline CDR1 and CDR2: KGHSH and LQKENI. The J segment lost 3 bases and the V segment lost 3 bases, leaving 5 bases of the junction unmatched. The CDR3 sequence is CASSPPGQFNQPQHF. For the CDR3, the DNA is TGTGCCAGCTCACCCCCGGGACAGTTCAATCAGCCCCAGCATTTT. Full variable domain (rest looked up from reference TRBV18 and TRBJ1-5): NAGVMQNPRHLVRRRGQEARLRCSPMKGHSHVYWYRQLPEEGLKFMVYLQKENIIDESGMPKERFSAEFPKEGPSILRIQQVVRGDSAAYFCASSPPGQFNQPQHFGDGTRLSIL.

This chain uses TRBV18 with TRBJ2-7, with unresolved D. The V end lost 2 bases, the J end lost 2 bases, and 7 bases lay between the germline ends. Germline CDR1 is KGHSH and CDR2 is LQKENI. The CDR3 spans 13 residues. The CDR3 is CASSPNNAYEQYF. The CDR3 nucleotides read TGTGCCAGCTCACCAAACAACGCCTACGAGCAGTACTTC.

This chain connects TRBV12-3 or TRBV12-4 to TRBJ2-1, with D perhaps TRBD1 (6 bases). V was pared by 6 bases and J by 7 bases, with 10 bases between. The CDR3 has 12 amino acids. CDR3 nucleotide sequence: TGTGCCAGCAGCCCAGACAGGAATGAGCAGTTCTTC. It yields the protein CASSPDRNEQFF.

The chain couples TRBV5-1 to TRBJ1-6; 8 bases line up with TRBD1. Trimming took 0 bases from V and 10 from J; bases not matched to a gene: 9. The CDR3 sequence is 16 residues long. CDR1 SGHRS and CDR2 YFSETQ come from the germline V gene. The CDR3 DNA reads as TGCGCCAGCAGCTTGGCGCCGACAGGGGAGAGCTCACCCCTCCACTTT. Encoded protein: CASSLAPTGESSPLHF.

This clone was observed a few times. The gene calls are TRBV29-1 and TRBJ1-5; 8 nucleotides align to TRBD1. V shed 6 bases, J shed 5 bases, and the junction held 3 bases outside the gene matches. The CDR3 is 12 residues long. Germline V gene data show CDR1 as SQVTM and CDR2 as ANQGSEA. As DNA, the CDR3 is TGCAGCGTAACACAGGGGGATCAGCCCCAGCATTTT. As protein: CSVTQGDQPQHF. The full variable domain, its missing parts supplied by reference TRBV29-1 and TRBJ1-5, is SAVISQKPSRDICQRGTSLTIQCQVDSQVTMMFWYRQQPGQSLTLIATANQGSEATYESGFVIDKFPISRPNLTFSTLTVSNMSPEDSSIYLCSVTQGDQPQHFGDGTRLSIL.

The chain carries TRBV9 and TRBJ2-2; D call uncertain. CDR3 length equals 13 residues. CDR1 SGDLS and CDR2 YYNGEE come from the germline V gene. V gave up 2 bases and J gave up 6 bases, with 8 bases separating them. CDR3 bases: TGTGCCAGCAGCGTGAGTGTGCCCGGGGAGCTGTTTTTT. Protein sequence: CASSVSVPGELFF.

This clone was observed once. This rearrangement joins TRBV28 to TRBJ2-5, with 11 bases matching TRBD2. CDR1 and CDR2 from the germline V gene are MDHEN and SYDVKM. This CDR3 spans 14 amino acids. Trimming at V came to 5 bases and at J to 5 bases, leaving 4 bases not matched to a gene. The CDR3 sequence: CASSIRLAGETQYF. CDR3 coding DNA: TGTGCCAGCAGTATCAGACTAGCGGGGGAGACCCAGTACTTC. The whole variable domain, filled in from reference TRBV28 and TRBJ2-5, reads DVKVTQSSRYLVKRTGEKVFLECVQDMDHENMFWYRQDPGLGLRLIYFSYDVKMKEKGDIPEGYSVSREKKERFSLILESASTNQTSMYLCASSIRLAGETQYFGPGTRLLVL.

DNA of the CDR3: TGCGCCAGCAGCCCTGCGGCACAGGGCAATGAGCAGTTCTTC. Translating gives CASSPAAQGNEQFF. This chain links TRBV4-3 with TRBJ2-1; D may be TRBD1 (6 bases). V was shortened by 4 bases and J by 6 bases, with 13 bases between the two germline ends. The CDR3 loop spans 14 amino acids. Germline CDR1 reads LGHNA; CDR2 reads YSLEER.